This TCR beta chain is drawn from a study of human T cells and chemical hapten exposure. About the study: The patients were mostly female; they had alopecia areata, totalis or universalis.

This CDR3 contains 11 residues. Trimming took off 3 bases at V and 5 bases at J, with 7 bases between the two ends. The V gene's germline CDR1 is SQVTM and CDR2 ANQGSEA. This clonotype was detected many times. Time point here: patch test 2, 6 weeks after DPC sensitization. Treatment reported: therapeutic diphenylcyclopropenone sensitization with weekly scalp DPC. TCRdb ran MiXCR on the RACE reads and lists one entry per CDR3 protein. The table shows about 94,000 distinct CDR3 sequences, with 9.3% occurring only once. The rearrangement joins TRBV29-1 to TRBJ1-2; D is ambiguous. The sequence was obtained from a woman between 40 and 50 years old with alopecia areata. Some clones in this sample may be carry-over from other donors' samples. The material was whole blood, obtained in connection with sensitization to the hapten diphenylcyclopropenone (DPC). This CDR3 reads CSVDGPYGYTF. The DNA for the CDR3 is TGCAGCGTTGACGGGCCATATGGCTACACCTTC.